What follows is one T cell receptor (beta chain) and its context. Its antigen is not identified. After removal of 7 bases from V and 1 base from J, the junction contained 13 bases not matched to a gene. Looked up from germline, CDR1 is PRHDT and CDR2 is FYEKMQ (reference sequence). This CDR3 comprises 17 residues. Every sampled donor was Caucasian and healthy. The data belong to a study of identical twins. General study points: The authors drew conclusions from cross-sectional statistical analysis rather than following the same donors.

Template switching added a universal primer site, and cDNA bore unique molecular identifiers. Each CDR3 protein is one row after TCRdb ran MiXCR on the 5' RACE reads. The sample holds 500,000 or so distinct CDR3 sequences, around 20% seen once. This sample was shared with a second study, whose subject was T cells expressing NK-cell markers.

This chain joins TRBV13 and TRBJ2-1; 7 positions agree with TRBD2. The sequenced material came from CD4+ T cells sorted from blood. The source of this sequence is a woman younger than 35 in good health. The CDR3 region is CASNPTGGGGSYNEQFF. CDR3 bases: TGTGCCAGCAACCCGACCGGAGGCGGGGGTTCCTACAATGAGCAGTTCTTC.